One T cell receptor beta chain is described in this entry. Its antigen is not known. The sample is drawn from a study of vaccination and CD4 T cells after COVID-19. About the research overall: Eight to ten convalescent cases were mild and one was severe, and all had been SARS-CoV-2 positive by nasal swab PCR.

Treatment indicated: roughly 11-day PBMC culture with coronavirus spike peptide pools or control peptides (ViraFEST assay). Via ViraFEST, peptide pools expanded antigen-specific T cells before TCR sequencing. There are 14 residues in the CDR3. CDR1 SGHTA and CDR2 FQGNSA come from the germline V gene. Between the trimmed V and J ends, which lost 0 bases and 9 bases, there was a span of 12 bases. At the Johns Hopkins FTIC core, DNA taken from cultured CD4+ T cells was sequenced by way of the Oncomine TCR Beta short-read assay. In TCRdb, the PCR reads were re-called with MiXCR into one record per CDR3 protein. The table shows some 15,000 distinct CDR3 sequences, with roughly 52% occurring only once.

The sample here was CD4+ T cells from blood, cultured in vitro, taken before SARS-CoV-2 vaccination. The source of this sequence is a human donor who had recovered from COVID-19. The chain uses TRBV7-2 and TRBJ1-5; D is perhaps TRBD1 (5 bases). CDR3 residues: CASSLAPGRGPQHF. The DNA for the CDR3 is TGTGCCAGCAGCTTAGCACCAGGGCGAGGGCCCCAGCATTTT.